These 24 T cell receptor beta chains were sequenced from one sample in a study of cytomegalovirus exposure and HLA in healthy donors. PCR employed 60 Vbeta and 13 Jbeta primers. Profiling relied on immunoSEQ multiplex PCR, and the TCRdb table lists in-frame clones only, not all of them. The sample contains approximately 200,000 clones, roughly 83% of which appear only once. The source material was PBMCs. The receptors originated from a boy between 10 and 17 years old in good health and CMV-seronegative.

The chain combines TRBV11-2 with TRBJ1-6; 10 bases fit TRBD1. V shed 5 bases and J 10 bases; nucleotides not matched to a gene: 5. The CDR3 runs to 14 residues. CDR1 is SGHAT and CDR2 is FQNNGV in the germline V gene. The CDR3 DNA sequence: TGTGCCAGCAGCCCAGGGACAGGGGAATCACCCCTCCACTTT. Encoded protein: CASSPGTGESPLHF.

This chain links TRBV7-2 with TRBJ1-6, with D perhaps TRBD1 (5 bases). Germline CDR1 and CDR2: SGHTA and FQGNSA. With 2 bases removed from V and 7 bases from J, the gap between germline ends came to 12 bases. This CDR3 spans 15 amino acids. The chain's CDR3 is CASSLSIRGNSPLHF. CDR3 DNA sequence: TGTGCCAGCAGCTTATCCATTAGGGGCAATTCACCCCTCCACTTT.

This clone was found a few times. CDR3 nucleotide sequence: TGTGCCAGCAGAACTCACTCGACCGGGACTACCTACACCGGGGAGCTGTTTTTT. Translated, it gives CASRTHSTGTTYTGELFF. This chain joins TRBV5-6 and TRBJ2-2; TRBD2 aligns across 7 bases. This CDR3 region has 18 residues. V was clipped by 5 bases and J by 3 bases; unmatched bases: 16. Looked up from germline, CDR1 is SGHDT and CDR2 is YYEEEE.

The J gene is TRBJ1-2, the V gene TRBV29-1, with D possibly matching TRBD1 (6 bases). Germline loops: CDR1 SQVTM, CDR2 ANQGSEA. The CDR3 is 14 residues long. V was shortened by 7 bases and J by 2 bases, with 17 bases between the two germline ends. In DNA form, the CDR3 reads TGCAGCGCCGTGGGGGCCGCTCCGAACTATGGCTACACCTTC. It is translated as CSAVGAAPNYGYTF.

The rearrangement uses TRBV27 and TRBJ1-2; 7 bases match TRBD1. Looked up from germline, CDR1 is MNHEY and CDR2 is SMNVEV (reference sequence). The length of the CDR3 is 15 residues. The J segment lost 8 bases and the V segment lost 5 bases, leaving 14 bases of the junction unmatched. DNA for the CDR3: TGTGCCAGCAGTCCAAGGGGGACAGTCCGTCTAGGCTACACCTTC. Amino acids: CASSPRGTVRLGYTF.

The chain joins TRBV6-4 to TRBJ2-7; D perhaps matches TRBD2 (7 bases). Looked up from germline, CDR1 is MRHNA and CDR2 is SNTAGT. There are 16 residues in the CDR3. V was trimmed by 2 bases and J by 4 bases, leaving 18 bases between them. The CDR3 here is CASSDENGGRWYEQYF. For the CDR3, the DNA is TGTGCCAGCAGTGACGAAAACGGGGGGCGGTGGTACGAGCAGTACTTC.

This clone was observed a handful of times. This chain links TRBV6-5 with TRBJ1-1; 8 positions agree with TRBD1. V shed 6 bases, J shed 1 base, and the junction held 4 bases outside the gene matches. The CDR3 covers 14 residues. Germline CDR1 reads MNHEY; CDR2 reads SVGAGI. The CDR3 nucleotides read TGTGCCAGCAGAAAGACAGGGGCGAACACTGAAGCTTTCTTT. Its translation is CASRKTGANTEAFF.

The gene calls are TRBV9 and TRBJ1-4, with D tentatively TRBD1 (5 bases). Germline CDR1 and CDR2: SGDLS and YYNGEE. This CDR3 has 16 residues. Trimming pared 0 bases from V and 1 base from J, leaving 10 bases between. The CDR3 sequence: CASSVADGGTNEKLFF. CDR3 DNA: TGTGCCAGCAGCGTAGCTGACGGGGGAACTAATGAAAAACTGTTTTTT.

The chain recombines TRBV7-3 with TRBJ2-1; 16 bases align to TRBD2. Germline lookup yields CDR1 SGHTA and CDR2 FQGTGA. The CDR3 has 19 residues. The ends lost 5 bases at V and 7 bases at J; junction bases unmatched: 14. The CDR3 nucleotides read TGTGCCAGCAGCGTAGGGACTAGCGGGAGGGCCGGGGAGGGTAATGAGCAGTTCTTC. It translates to CASSVGTSGRAGEGNEQFF. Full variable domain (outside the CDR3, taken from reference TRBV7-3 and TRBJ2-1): GAGVSQTPSNKVTEKGKYVELRCDPISGHTALYWYRQSLGQGPEFLIYFQGTGAADDSGLPNDRFFAVRPEGSVSTLKIQRTERGDSAVYLCASSVGTSGRAGEGNEQFFGPGTRLTVL.

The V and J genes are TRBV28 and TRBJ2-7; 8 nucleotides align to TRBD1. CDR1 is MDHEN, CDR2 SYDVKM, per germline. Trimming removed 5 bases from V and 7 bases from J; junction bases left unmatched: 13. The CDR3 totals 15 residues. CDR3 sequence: CASSQRTGRSGEQYF. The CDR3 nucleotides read TGTGCCAGCAGTCAGCGGACAGGGAGGTCAGGGGAGCAGTACTTC.

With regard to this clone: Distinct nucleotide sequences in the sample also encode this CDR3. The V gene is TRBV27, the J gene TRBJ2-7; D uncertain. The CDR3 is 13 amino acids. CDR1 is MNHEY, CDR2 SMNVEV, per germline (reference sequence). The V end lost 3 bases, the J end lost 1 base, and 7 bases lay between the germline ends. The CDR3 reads CASSLGRSYEQYF. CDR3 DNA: TGTGCCAGCAGTTTGGGCAGGTCCTACGAGCAGTACTTC.

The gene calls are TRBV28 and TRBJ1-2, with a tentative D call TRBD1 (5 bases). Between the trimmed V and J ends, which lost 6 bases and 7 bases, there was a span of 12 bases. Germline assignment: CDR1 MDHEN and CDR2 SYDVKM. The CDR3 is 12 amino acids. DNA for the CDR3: TGTGCCAGCAGCCCTGACAGCTTTGGCTACACCTTC. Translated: CASSPDSFGYTF.

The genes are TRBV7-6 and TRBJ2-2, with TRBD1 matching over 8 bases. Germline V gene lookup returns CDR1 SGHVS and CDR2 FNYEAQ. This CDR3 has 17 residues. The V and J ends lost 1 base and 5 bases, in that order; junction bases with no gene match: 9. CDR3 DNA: TGTGCCAGCAGCTTAGGGTTACCAGGGGGCAGTACCGGGGAGCTGTTTTTT. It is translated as CASSLGLPGGSTGELFF.

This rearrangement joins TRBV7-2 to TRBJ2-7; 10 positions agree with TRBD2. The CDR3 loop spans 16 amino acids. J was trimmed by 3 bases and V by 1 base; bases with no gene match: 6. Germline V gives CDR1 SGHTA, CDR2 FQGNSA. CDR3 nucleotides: TGTGCCAGCAGCTTAGTACTAGCGGGGAGACACTACGAGCAGTACTTC. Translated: CASSLVLAGRHYEQYF.

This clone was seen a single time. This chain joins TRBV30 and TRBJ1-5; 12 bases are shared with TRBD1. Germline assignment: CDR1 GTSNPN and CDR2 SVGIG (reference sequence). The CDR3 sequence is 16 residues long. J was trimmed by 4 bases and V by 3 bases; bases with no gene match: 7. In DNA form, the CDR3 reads TGTGCCTGGAGCGATCCGGGACAGGGGGCGAATCAGCCCCAGCATTTT. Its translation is CAWSDPGQGANQPQHF.

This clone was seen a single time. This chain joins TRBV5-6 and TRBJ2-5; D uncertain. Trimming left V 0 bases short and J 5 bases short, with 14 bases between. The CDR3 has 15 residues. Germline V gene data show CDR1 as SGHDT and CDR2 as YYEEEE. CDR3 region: CASSLVLAGSETQYF. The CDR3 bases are TGTGCCAGCAGCTTGGTTTTAGCTGGTTCCGAGACCCAGTACTTC.

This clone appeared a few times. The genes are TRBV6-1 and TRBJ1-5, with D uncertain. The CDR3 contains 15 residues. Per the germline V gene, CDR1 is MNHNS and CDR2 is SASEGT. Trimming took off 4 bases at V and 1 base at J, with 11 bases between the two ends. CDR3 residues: CASSVQAGSNQPQHF. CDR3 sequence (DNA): TGTGCCAGCAGTGTCCAGGCGGGGAGCAATCAGCCCCAGCATTTT.

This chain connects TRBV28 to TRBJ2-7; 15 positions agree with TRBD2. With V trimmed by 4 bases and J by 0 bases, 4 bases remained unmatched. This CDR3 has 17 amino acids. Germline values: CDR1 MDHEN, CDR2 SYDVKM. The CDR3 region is CASSSGLAGGVSYEQYF. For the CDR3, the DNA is TGTGCCAGCAGTTCCGGACTAGCGGGAGGGGTCTCCTACGAGCAGTACTTC. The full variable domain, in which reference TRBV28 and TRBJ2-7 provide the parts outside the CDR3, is DVKVTQSSRYLVKRTGEKVFLECVQDMDHENMFWYRQDPGLGLRLIYFSYDVKMKEKGDIPEGYSVSREKKERFSLILESASTNQTSMYLCASSSGLAGGVSYEQYFGPGTRLTVT.

The CDR3 loop reads CASSLADGVETQYF. CDR3 sequence (DNA): TGTGCCAGCAGCTTAGCCGACGGGGTGGAGACCCAGTACTTC. The chain employs TRBV7-6 and TRBJ2-5; TRBD2 might be the D (5 bases). The CDR3 is 14 residues long. Trimming took 0 bases from V and 5 from J, leaving 10 bases between them. Germline CDR1 and CDR2: SGHVS and FNYEAQ.

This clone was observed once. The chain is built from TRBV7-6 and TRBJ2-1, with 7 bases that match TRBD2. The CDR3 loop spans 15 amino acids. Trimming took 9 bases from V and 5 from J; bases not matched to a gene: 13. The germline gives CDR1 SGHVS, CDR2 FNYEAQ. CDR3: CASADGLAVHNEQFF. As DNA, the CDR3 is TGTGCCAGTGCCGATGGCCTAGCGGTTCACAATGAGCAGTTCTTC.

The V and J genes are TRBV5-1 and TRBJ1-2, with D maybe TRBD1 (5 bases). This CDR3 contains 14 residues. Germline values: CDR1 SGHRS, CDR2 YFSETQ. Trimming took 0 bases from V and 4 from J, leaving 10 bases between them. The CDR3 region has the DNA TGCGCCAGCAGCTTGGGCGGGACCATCTATGGCTACACCTTC. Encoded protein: CASSLGGTIYGYTF.

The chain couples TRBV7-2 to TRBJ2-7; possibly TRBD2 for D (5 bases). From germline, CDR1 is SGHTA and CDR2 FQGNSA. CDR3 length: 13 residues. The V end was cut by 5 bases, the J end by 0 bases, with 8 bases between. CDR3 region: CASSPSGSYEQYF. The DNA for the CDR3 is TGTGCCAGCAGCCCAAGCGGCTCCTACGAGCAGTACTTC. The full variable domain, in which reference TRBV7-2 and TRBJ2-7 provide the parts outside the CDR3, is GAGVSQSPSNKVTEKGKDVELRCDPISGHTALYWYRQSLGQGLEFLIYFQGNSAPDKSGLPSDRFSAERTGGSVSTLTIQRTQQEDSAVYLCASSPSGSYEQYFGPGTRLTVT.

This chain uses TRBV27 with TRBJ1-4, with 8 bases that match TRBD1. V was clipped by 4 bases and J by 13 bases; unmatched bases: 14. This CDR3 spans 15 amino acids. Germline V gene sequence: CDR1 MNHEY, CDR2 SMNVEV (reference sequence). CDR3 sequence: CASSSKGQAFGRLFF. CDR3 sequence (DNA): TGTGCCAGCAGTTCCAAGGGACAGGCCTTTGGTCGACTGTTTTTT.

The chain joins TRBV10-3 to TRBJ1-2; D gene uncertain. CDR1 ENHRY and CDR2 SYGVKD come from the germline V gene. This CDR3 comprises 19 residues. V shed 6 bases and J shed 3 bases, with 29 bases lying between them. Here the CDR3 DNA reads TGTGCCATCAGCGGGGTGTGGGTGCCCTTGGATAACGATTACTATGGCTACACCTTC. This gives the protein CAISGVWVPLDNDYYGYTF.